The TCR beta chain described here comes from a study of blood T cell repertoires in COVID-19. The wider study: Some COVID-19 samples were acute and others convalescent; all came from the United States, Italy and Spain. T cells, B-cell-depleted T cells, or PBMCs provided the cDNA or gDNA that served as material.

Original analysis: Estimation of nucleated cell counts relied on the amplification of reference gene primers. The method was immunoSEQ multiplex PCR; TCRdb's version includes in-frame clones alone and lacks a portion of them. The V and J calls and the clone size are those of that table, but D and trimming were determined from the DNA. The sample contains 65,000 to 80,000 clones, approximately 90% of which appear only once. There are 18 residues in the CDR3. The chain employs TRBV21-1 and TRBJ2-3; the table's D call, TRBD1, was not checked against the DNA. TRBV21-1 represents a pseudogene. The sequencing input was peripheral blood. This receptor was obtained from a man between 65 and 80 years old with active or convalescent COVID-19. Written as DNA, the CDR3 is TGTGCCAGCAGCTCCCCAGGCGAGCACGGTCGATTCCCAGATACGCAGTATTTT. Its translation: CASSSPGEHGRFPDTQYF.